This TCR beta chain was profiled in a study of shared clonotypes between healthy human individuals. General study results and limits: Generation of non-shared clonotypes was less probable than generation of clonotypes shared by all four donors.

The CDR3 contains 15 residues. V was pared by 7 bases and J by 3 bases, with 8 bases of the junction left unmatched. The germline CDR1 and CDR2 sequences are SEHNR and FQNEAQ (reference sequence). Produced via immunoSEQ multiplex PCR; TCRdb's table is partial and in-frame only. The data hold about 1 million clones, with approximately 72% observed a single time. Turning to this clone: The antigen remains unidentified.

The sequence derives from a man younger than 35 in good health. The chain uses TRBV7-9 and TRBJ2-2; the match to TRBD2 covers 7 bases. Sequencing used memory CD4+ T cells sorted from blood. Subset defined: CD45RA-negative fraction. The CDR3 nucleotides are TGTGCCAGCACCTTCGAGACTAGCTACACCGGGGAGCTGTTTTTT. This translates into CASTFETSYTGELFF.